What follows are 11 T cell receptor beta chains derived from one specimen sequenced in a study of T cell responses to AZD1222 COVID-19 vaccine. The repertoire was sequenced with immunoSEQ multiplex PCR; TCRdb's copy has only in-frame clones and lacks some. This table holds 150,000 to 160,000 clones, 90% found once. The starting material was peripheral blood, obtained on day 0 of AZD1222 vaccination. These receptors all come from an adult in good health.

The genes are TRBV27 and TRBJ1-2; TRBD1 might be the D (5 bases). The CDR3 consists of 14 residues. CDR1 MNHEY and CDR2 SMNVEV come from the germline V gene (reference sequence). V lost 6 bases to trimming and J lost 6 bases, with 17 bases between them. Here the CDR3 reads CASRATGTADGYTF. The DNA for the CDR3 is TGTGCCAGCAGGGCAACCGGGACGGCGGATGGCTACACCTTC.

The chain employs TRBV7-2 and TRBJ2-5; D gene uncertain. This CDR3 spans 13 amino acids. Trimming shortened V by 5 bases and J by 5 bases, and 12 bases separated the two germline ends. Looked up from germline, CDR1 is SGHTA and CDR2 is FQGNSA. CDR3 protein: CASSDGIGETQYF. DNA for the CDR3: TGTGCCAGCAGCGACGGTATTGGGGAGACCCAGTACTTC.

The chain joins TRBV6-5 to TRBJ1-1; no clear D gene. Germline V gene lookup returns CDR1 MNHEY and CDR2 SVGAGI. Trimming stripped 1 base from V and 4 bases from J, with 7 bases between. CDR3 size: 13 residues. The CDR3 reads CASSYYGGTEAFF. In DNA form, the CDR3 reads TGTGCCAGCAGTTACTATGGTGGCACTGAAGCTTTCTTT.

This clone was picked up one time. CDR3 residues: CASSQDTGSEAFF. The CDR3 coding sequence is TGCGCCAGCAGCCAAGATACAGGGTCTGAAGCTTTCTTT. V and J are TRBV4-3 and TRBJ1-1; possibly TRBD1 for D (6 bases). There are 13 residues in the CDR3. V lost 0 bases to trimming and J lost 6 bases, with 8 bases between them. Germline V gene lookup returns CDR1 LGHNA and CDR2 YSLEER.

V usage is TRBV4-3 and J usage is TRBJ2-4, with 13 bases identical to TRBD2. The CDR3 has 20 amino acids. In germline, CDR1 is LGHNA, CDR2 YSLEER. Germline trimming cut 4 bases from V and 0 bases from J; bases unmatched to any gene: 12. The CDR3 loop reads CASSRQRLAGGGLAKNIQYF. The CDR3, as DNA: TGCGCCAGCAGCCGCCAAAGACTAGCGGGAGGAGGTCTAGCCAAAAACATTCAGTACTTC.

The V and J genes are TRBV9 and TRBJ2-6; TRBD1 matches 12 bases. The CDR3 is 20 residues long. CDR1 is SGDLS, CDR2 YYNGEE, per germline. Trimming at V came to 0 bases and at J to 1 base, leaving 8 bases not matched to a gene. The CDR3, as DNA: TGTGCCAGCAGCGTAGACCTCCGGGACAGGGGGCTTTCTGGGGCCAACGTCCTGACTTTC. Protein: CASSVDLRDRGLSGANVLTF.

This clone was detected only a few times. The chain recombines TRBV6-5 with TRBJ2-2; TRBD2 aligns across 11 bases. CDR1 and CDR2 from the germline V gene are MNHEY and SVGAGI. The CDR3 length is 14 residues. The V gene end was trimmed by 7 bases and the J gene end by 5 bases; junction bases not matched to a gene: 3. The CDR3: CASNRLAGTGELFF. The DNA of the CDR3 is TGTGCCAGCAACCGACTAGCGGGGACCGGGGAGCTGTTTTTT.

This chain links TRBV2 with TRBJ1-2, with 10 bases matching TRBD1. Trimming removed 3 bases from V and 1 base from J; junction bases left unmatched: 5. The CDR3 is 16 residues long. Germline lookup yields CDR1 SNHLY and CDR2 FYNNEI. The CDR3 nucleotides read TGTGCCAGCAGTGACCCCGGGACAGGGGTTAACTATGGCTACACCTTC. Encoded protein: CASSDPGTGVNYGYTF.

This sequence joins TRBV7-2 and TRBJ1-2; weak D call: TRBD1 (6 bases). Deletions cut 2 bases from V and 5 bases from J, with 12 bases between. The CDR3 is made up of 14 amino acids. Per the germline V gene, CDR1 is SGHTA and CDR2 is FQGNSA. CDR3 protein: CASSLRGQGYGYTF. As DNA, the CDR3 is TGTGCCAGCAGCTTACGGGGGCAGGGGTATGGCTACACCTTC.

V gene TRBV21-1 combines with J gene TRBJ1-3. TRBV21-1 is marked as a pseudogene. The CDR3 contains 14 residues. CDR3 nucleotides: TGTGCCAGCAGGGTGTTCGGGGCGGGTGACACCATATATTTT. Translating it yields CASRVFGAGDTIYF.

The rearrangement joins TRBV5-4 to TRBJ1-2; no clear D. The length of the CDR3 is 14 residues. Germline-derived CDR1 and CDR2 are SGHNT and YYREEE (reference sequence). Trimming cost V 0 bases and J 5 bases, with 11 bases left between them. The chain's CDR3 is CASSLDVALYGYTF. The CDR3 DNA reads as TGTGCCAGCAGCTTGGACGTAGCGTTGTATGGCTACACCTTC.